These 31 T cell receptor beta chains came from one sample sequenced in a study of blood T cells in healthy people across ages. It was with a sample-barcoded 5' primer and a J-beta primer mix that a second PCR of roughly 6 to 12 cycles was run. TCRdb fed the 5' RACE reads into MiXCR, producing one record per CDR3 protein. There are 540,000 or so distinct CDR3 sequences in the sample; 24% occur only once, and just under 9% lies in the top ten. These data are also associated with another study on T cells of mothers and their children.

Sequenced: blood. These receptor sequences come from a boy aged 10-17 years in good health.

This clonotype was observed a few times. The rearrangement uses TRBV7-2 and TRBJ2-2; D remains ambiguous. The germline V gene encodes CDR1 SGHTA and CDR2 FQGNSA. CDR3 size: 16 residues. V was trimmed by 2 bases and J by 1 base, leaving 11 bases between them. The CDR3 nucleotides are TGTGCCAGCAGCTTAAGGACGCGCAGGAACACCGGGGAGCTGTTTTTT. Protein sequence: CASSLRTRRNTGELFF.

This clonotype was counted a few times. The chain links TRBV6-6 to TRBJ2-5, with 8 bases matching TRBD1. The trim removed 0 bases at V and 5 bases at J, leaving 2 bases unmatched. The CDR3 sequence is 14 residues long. Germline V gene lookup returns CDR1 MNHNY and CDR2 SVGAGI (reference sequence). The CDR3: CASSYSRQGETQYF. The CDR3 coding sequence is TGTGCCAGCAGTTACTCTCGACAGGGGGAGACCCAGTACTTC.

This clonotype was seen a single time. This chain links TRBV12-3 or TRBV12-4 with TRBJ2-3, with a tentative D call TRBD1 (5 bases). V shed 3 bases and J shed 11 bases, with 21 bases lying between them. The CDR3 loop spans 15 amino acids. Here the CDR3 DNA reads TGTGCCAGCAGTTTTGGCAGGGTGAGAGCAGATGTGCAGTATTTT. Protein: CASSFGRVRADVQYF.

This clonotype has just a few counts. V is TRBV7-6 and J is TRBJ1-4; 7 bases are a match to TRBD1. Germline trimming cut 4 bases from V and 8 bases from J; bases unmatched to any gene: 10. Germline V gives CDR1 SGHVS, CDR2 FNYEAQ. The CDR3 sequence is 15 residues long. The CDR3 DNA sequence: TGTGCCAGCAGCTCCCGGGGCAGGGGGATAGAAAAACTGTTTTTT. It codes for CASSSRGRGIEKLFF.

This clonotype has more than one count but fewer than ten. The rearrangement uses TRBV5-1 and TRBJ1-1, with TRBD1 matching 7 bases. CDR1 and CDR2 (germline): SGHRS, YFSETQ. V was pared by 3 bases and J by 4 bases, with 12 bases of the junction left unmatched. This CDR3 is built from 16 residues. The CDR3 here is CASSWGTGERGTEAFF. CDR3 nucleotide sequence: TGCGCCAGCAGCTGGGGTACAGGGGAAAGGGGCACTGAAGCTTTCTTT.

This clonotype was detected ten times or more. The V call is TRBV9, the J call TRBJ2-3; 13 nucleotides align to TRBD2. This CDR3 is built from 16 residues. Losses at the gene ends were 4 bases for V and 1 base for J; bases not matched to a gene: 3. Per germline, CDR1 SGDLS and CDR2 YYNGEE. The CDR3 sequence is CASSTGTSGGTDTQYF. Here the CDR3 DNA reads TGTGCCAGCAGCACAGGGACTAGCGGGGGCACAGATACGCAGTATTTT.

The rearrangement links TRBV29-1 to TRBJ1-3; D unresolved. The CDR3 contains 10 residues. Germline-derived CDR1 and CDR2 are SQVTM and ANQGSEA. The ends were cut back, 6 bases at V and 8 bases at J, with 8 bases in the middle. CDR3 loop: CSVSADTIYF. The CDR3 bases are TGCAGCGTATCGGCGGACACCATATATTTT.

This clonotype was seen more than once but under ten times. The gene calls are TRBV20-1 and TRBJ2-1, with 7 bases fitting TRBD2. This CDR3 comprises 14 residues. Germline lookup yields CDR1 DFQATT and CDR2 SNEGSKA (reference sequence). V shed 4 bases, J shed 7 bases, and the junction held 10 bases outside the gene matches. CDR3 coding DNA: TGCAGTGCTACCGGGACTACCCATTTAAATGAGCAGTTCTTC. Its protein is CSATGTTHLNEQFF.

The rearrangement uses TRBV14 and TRBJ2-3; TRBD2 agrees at 11 bases. This CDR3 has 18 amino acids. J was trimmed by 2 bases and V by 3 bases; bases with no gene match: 10. Germline V gene lookup returns CDR1 SGHDN and CDR2 FVKESK. The CDR3 protein is CASSQGLAAYFSTDTQYF. The CDR3 nucleotides are TGTGCCAGCAGCCAGGGACTAGCGGCCTATTTTTCCACAGATACGCAGTATTTT. Supplemented by reference TRBV14 and TRBJ2-3, the full variable domain reads EAGVTQFPSHSVIEKGQTVTLRCDPISGHDNLYWYRRVMGKEIKFLLHFVKESKQDESGMPNNRFLAERTGGTYSTLKVQPAELEDSGVYFCASSQGLAAYFSTDTQYFGPGTRLTVL.

The chain recombines TRBV9 with TRBJ1-2, with TRBD1 as a possible D gene (6 bases). Trimming cost V 3 bases and J 5 bases, with 11 bases left between them. Germline CDR1 and CDR2: SGDLS and YYNGEE. The CDR3 runs 13 residues. Written as DNA, the CDR3 is TGTGCCAGCAGCGCAGGGGATTGGTATGGCTACACCTTC. This encodes CASSAGDWYGYTF.

This chain connects TRBV28 to TRBJ2-2, with a tentative D call TRBD1 (6 bases). Germline-derived CDR1 and CDR2 are MDHEN and SYDVKM. This CDR3 has 17 residues. The V end lost 6 bases, the J end lost 1 base, and 18 bases lay between the germline ends. Here the CDR3 reads CASSFTLRDKNTGELFF. CDR3 coding DNA: TGTGCCAGCAGCTTCACGCTCCGGGACAAGAACACCGGGGAGCTGTTTTTT. The variable domain in full, with the rest retrieved from reference TRBV28 and TRBJ2-2, is DVKVTQSSRYLVKRTGEKVFLECVQDMDHENMFWYRQDPGLGLRLIYFSYDVKMKEKGDIPEGYSVSREKKERFSLILESASTNQTSMYLCASSFTLRDKNTGELFFGEGSRLTVL.

This clonotype was detected a few times. CDR3 amino acids: CATSDRDSHNEQFF. In nucleotides, the CDR3 is TGTGCCACCAGTGATAGGGACAGTCACAATGAGCAGTTCTTC. The chain has TRBV24-1 and TRBJ2-1, with 7 bases aligning to TRBD1. Per the germline V gene, CDR1 is KGHDR and CDR2 is SFDVKD. This CDR3 is built from 14 residues. J was trimmed by 5 bases and V by 3 bases; bases with no gene match: 3.

This chain uses TRBV9 with TRBJ2-7; 9 bases agree with TRBD2. The CDR3 has 16 residues. Germline V gene lookup returns CDR1 SGDLS and CDR2 YYNGEE. The junction had 7 bases not matched to a gene; V was cut back by 0 bases and J by 3 bases. CDR3 in DNA: TGTGCCAGCAGCGTAGGGGCTAGCGGGAAACTCTACGAGCAGTACTTC. It is translated as CASSVGASGKLYEQYF.

V is TRBV5-1 and J is TRBJ2-7; D might be TRBD1 or TRBD2, each matching 5 bases. CDR1 is SGHRS and CDR2 is YFSETQ in the germline V gene. The CDR3 contains 13 residues. V shed 5 bases and J shed 2 bases, with 11 bases lying between them. The CDR3 DNA is TGCGCCAGCAGGGGGGACGGGACCTACGAGCAGTACTTC. Translation: CASRGDGTYEQYF.

The chain joins TRBV28 to TRBJ1-2; 8 bases agree with TRBD1. The CDR3 is 14 amino acids. Trimming cost V 5 bases and J 6 bases; bases outside gene matches: 8. CDR1 and CDR2 (germline): MDHEN, SYDVKM. The CDR3 DNA sequence: TGTGCCAGCAGTCGAACTCAGGGGGCGGATGGCTACACCTTC. Its protein product is CASSRTQGADGYTF.

This clonotype was counted at least ten times. Its ends do not fully match the called genes, so a read error is possible. V is TRBV27 and J is TRBJ2-2; D is undetermined. Germline V CDR1 and CDR2: MNHEY, SMNVEV (reference sequence). The CDR3 spans 14 residues. In DNA, the CDR3 is TGTGCCAGCAGCTTATCGCGGAACACCGGGGAGCTGTTTTTT. Translation: CASSLSRNTGELFF.

In its sample, this clonotype was seen many times. The genes are TRBV7-3 and TRBJ1-2; D remains unclear. CDR1 and CDR2 from the germline V gene are SGHTA and FQGTGA. Trimming took 2 bases from V and 2 from J, leaving 9 bases between them. The CDR3 consists of 14 residues. The CDR3: CASSLGGQNYGYTF. CDR3 DNA: TGTGCCAGCAGCTTAGGAGGGCAGAACTATGGCTACACCTTC.

This chain links TRBV27 with TRBJ2-7; TRBD2 aligns across 10 bases. CDR3 length equals 13 residues. The V gene's germline CDR1 is MNHEY and CDR2 SMNVEV (reference sequence). V lost 5 bases to trimming and J lost 10 bases; unmatched junction nucleotides: 8. CDR3 in amino acids: CASSRSGGEEQYF. The CDR3 nucleotides are TGTGCCAGCAGTAGAAGCGGGGGGGAGGAACAGTACTTC.

V usage is TRBV7-9 and J usage is TRBJ2-1; 11 bases fit TRBD2. With 5 bases clipped from V and 0 bases from J, the junction kept 12 bases outside the gene matches. The CDR3 contains 19 residues. The V gene's germline CDR1 is SEHNR and CDR2 FQNEAQ (reference sequence). CDR3 coding DNA: TGTGCCAGCAGCCCTCGGCTGGGGACTAGCGGTAGCTCCTACAATGAGCAGTTCTTC. It yields the protein CASSPRLGTSGSSYNEQFF.

In the case of this clonotype: Given the absence of the conserved phenylalanine or tryptophan at the CDR3 end, a read error is likely. This chain connects TRBV6-1 to TRBJ1-1; TRBD1 matches at 9 bases. The V segment lost 4 bases and the J segment 1 base; nucleotides outside the gene matches: 4. Germline CDR1 MNHNS, CDR2 SASEGT. CDR3 length: 15 amino acids. As DNA, the CDR3 is TGTGCCAGCAGTGGCCGGGACAGGGCGAACACTGAAGCTTTCCTT. It specifies CASSGRDRANTEAFL.

The CDR3 loop reads CASSQRLAGGETQYF. CDR3 sequence (DNA): TGTGCCAGCAGCCAGAGACTAGCGGGAGGGGAGACCCAGTACTTC. The chain employs TRBV3-1 and TRBJ2-5, with 14 bases identical to TRBD2. Germline lookup yields CDR1 LGHDT and CDR2 YNNKEL (reference sequence). The CDR3 runs 15 residues. The trim removed 3 bases at V and 5 bases at J, leaving 2 bases unmatched.

This clonotype was seen a few times. J is TRBJ2-5 and V is TRBV4-1, with TRBD2 matching 8 bases. The DNA matches TRBJ2-1 better at its end, which makes the J call doubtful. Germline assignment: CDR1 MGHRA and CDR2 YSYEKL. The length of the CDR3 is 18 residues. CDR3 sequence (DNA): TGCGCCAGCAGCCCCCTTCCCCGGAGCCAGCGGGAGCGAAATGAGCAGTTCTTC. The encoded protein is CASSPLPRSQRERNEQFF.

This sequence joins TRBV20-1 and TRBJ1-5; possibly TRBD1 for D (5 bases). The V end lost 0 bases, the J end lost 6 bases, and 18 bases lay between the germline ends. The CDR3 runs to 16 residues. Germline loops: CDR1 DFQATT, CDR2 SNEGSKA (reference sequence). CDR3: CSARDPGASKGQPQHF. The CDR3 DNA reads as TGCAGTGCTAGAGATCCCGGGGCCTCCAAGGGTCAGCCCCAGCATTTT.

The table lists this clonotype with a few counts. The V and J genes are TRBV18 and TRBJ1-4; D might be TRBD1 (6 bases). The CDR3 extends over 15 amino acids. Germline V gene lookup returns CDR1 KGHSH and CDR2 LQKENI. Between the trimmed V and J ends, which lost 2 bases and 4 bases, there was a span of 11 bases. CDR3 loop: CASSPEQGYNEKLFF. CDR3 nucleotides: TGTGCCAGCTCACCAGAACAGGGCTATAATGAAAAACTGTTTTTT.

The V and J genes are TRBV19 and TRBJ2-7, with 10 bases aligning to TRBD2. The CDR3 extends over 16 amino acids. Germline V CDR1 and CDR2: LNHDA, SQIVND (reference sequence). V gave up 6 bases and J gave up 7 bases; unmatched junction bases: 15. The CDR3 is CASSTGTSVPTGEQYF. Here the CDR3 DNA reads TGTGCCAGTAGCACCGGGACTAGCGTTCCAACTGGAGAGCAGTACTTC. Full variable domain (rest looked up from reference TRBV19 and TRBJ2-7): DGGITQSPKYLFRKEGQNVTLSCEQNLNHDAMYWYRQDPGQGLRLIYYSQIVNDFQKGDIAEGYSVSREKKESFPLTVTSAQKNPTAFYLCASSTGTSVPTGEQYFGPGTRLTVT.

The CDR3 loop reads CASRAEGMSTEAFF. The CDR3 DNA reads TGTGCCAGCAGGGCAGAGGGTATGAGCACTGAAGCTTTCTTT. V usage is TRBV12-3 or TRBV12-4 and J usage is TRBJ1-1; no firm D call. Trimming removed 6 bases from V and 4 bases from J, with 15 bases in between. The CDR3 is 14 amino acids.

This clonotype was seen a handful of times. The chain links TRBV5-1 to TRBJ2-7; D may be TRBD2 (5 bases). The CDR3 loop spans 13 amino acids. CDR1 and CDR2 from the germline V gene are SGHRS and YFSETQ. V was pared by 4 bases and J by 4 bases, with 12 bases between. The CDR3 DNA reads TGCGCCAGCAGCGTGGACTTGTTATACGAGCAGTACTTC. Amino acids: CASSVDLLYEQYF. Based on the CDR3 plus reference TRBV5-1 and TRBJ2-7, the full variable domain is KAGVTQTPRYLIKTRGQQVTLSCSPISGHRSVSWYQQTPGQGLQFLFEYFSETQRNKGNFPGRFSGRQFSNSRSEMNVSTLELGDSALYLCASSVDLLYEQYFGPGTRLTVT.

This clonotype showed up just a few times. The rearrangement joins TRBV5-1 to TRBJ2-1, with D hard to call. The V end lost 0 bases, the J end lost 10 bases, and 14 bases lay between the germline ends. The length of the CDR3 is 14 residues. Germline CDR1 SGHRS, CDR2 YFSETQ. CDR3 loop: CASSLGKIAEEQFF. The CDR3 nucleotides are TGCGCCAGCAGCTTGGGGAAGATAGCCGAGGAGCAGTTCTTC. Full variable domain (remainder filled in from reference TRBV5-1 and TRBJ2-1): KAGVTQTPRYLIKTRGQQVTLSCSPISGHRSVSWYQQTPGQGLQFLFEYFSETQRNKGNFPGRFSGRQFSNSRSEMNVSTLELGDSALYLCASSLGKIAEEQFFGPGTRLTVL.

The CDR3 is CASSQDRVGAANVLTF. The DNA of the CDR3 is TGCGCCAGCAGCCAAGACCGTGTCGGTGCGGCCAACGTCCTGACTTTC. The J gene is TRBJ2-6, the V gene TRBV4-3; D uncertain. Germline-derived CDR1 and CDR2 are LGHNA and YSLEER. The CDR3 loop spans 16 amino acids. V was trimmed by 0 bases and J by 6 bases, leaving 12 bases between them.

This clonotype was recorded many times. This rearrangement joins TRBV5-1 to TRBJ2-5; D might be TRBD2 (6 bases). The V gene's germline CDR1 is SGHRS and CDR2 YFSETQ. V lost 4 bases and J 5 bases, leaving 9 bases between the germline ends. The CDR3 is 12 amino acids. CDR3 sequence: CASSHRGETQYF. The CDR3 nucleotides are TGCGCCAGCAGCCACCGGGGGGAGACCCAGTACTTC.

Worth noting for this clonotype: Just one base apart from a much larger clone, this may be a read error. The chain uses TRBV24-1 and TRBJ2-3; 8 positions agree with TRBD2. This CDR3 has 15 residues. CDR1 KGHDR and CDR2 SFDVKD come from the germline V gene. This CDR3 reads CAASTSGGRTDTQYF. Here the CDR3 DNA reads TGTGCCGCCAGTACAAGCGGGGGACGCACAGATACGCAGTATTTT.